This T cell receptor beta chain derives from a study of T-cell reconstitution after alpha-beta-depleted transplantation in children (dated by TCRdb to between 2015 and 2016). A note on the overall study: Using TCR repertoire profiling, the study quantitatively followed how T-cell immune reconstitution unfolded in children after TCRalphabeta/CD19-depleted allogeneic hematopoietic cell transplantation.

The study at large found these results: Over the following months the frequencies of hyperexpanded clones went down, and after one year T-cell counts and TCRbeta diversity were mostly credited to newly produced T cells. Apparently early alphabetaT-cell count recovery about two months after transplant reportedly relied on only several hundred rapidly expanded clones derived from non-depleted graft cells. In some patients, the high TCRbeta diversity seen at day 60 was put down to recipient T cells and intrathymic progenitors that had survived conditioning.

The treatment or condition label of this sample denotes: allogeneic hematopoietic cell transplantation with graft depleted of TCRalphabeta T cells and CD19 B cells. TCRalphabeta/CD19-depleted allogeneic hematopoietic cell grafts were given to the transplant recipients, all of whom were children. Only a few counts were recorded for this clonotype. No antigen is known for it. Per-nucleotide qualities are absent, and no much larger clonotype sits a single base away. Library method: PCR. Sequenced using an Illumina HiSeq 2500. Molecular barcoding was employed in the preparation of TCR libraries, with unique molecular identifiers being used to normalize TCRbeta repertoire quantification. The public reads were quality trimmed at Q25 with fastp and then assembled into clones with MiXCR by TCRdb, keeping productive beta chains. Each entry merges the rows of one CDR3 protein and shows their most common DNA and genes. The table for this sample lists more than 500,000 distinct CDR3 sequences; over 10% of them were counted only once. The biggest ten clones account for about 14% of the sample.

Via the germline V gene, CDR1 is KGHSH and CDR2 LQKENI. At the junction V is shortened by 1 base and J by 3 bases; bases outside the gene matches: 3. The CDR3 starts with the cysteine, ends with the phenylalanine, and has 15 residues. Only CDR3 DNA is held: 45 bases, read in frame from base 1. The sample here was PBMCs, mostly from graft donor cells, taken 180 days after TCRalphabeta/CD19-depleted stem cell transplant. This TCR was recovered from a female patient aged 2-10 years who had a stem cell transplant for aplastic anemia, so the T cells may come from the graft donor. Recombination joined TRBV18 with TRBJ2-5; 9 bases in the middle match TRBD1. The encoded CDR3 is CASSPRTGGKETQYF. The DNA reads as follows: TGTGCCAGCTCACCACGCACAGGGGGCAAAGAGACCCAGTACTTC.